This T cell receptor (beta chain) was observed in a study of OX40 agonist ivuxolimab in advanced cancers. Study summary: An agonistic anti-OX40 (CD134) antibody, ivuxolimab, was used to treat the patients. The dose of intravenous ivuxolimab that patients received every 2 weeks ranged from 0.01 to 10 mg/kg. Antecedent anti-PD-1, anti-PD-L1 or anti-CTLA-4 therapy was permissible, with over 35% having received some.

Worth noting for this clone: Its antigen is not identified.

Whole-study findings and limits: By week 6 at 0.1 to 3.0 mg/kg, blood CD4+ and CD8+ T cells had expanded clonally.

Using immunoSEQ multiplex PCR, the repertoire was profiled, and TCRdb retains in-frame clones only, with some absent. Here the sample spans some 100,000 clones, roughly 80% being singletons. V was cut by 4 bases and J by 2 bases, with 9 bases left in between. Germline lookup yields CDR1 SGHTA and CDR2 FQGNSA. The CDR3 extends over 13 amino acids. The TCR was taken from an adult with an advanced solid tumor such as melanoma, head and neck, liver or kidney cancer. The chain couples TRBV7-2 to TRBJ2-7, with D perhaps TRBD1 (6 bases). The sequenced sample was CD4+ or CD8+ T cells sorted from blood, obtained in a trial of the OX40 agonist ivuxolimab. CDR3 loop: CASSSRTAYEQYF. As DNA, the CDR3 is TGTGCCAGCAGCTCTAGGACAGCCTACGAGCAGTACTTC. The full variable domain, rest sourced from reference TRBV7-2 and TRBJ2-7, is GAGVSQSPSNKVTEKGKDVELRCDPISGHTALYWYRQSLGQGLEFLIYFQGNSAPDKSGLPSDRFSAERTGGSVSTLTIQRTQQEDSAVYLCASSSRTAYEQYFGPGTRLTVT.